Described below is a single T cell receptor beta chain sequence and its context. Its antigen is unknown. This sample was taken from a study of human versus mouse CDR3 diversity and MHC coevolution. Whole-study findings and limits: iCHAO1 estimated the human TCR beta repertoire at roughly 1.5 million clonotypes. Mice had fewer CDR3 deletions and insertions than humans on average.

The method was immunoSEQ multiplex PCR; TCRdb's version includes in-frame clones alone and lacks a portion of them. This table has tens of thousands of clones, over 85% appearing once. Cells were CD45RO-negative CD62L-positive naive CD4 T cells sorted from PBMCs. V lost 1 base, J lost 13 bases, and 8 bases lay in between. CDR3 size: 11 residues. Germline CDR1 and CDR2: SGHTA and FQGNSA. Sequences were obtained from naive CD4+ T cells from blood. Subset given: CD45RO-negative CD62L-positive naive CD4 T cells. The clonotype comes from a person between 25 and 75 years old in good health. The rearrangement joins TRBV7-2 to TRBJ1-5; no firm D call. CDR3 bases: TGTGCCAGCAGCTTAGGTCTAGGACAGCATTTT. This codes for CASSLGLGQHF.